This paragraph covers one T cell receptor (beta chain) sequence. The V end lost 4 bases, the J end lost 2 bases, and 9 bases lay between the germline ends. The germline CDR1 and CDR2 sequences are MDHEN and SYDVKM. This CDR3 contains 14 residues. This entry is derived from a study of T-cell memory formation after mild COVID-19. Libraries for TCRalpha and TCRbeta carried sample barcodes and unique molecular identifiers via 5'RACE. One entry per CDR3 protein results from TCRdb running MiXCR on the 5' RACE reads. The data show around 430,000 distinct CDR3 sequences, 16% seen once. The sequence was obtained from a man younger than 30 who had mild COVID-19 (a few samples of this study predate the infection). Cell type and time point are not known. The genes are TRBV28 and TRBJ1-3; D might be TRBD1 (6 bases). Material: PBMCs or a T cell subset sorted from them (not recorded which). The CDR3 loop reads CASSSYRAGNTIYF. CDR3 in DNA: TGTGCCAGCAGTTCCTACAGGGCTGGAAACACCATATATTTT.